This TCR beta chain was profiled in a study of CD8+CD57+ T cells in acquired aplastic anemia (dated by TCRdb to between 2017 and 2018). With regard to the full study: On average, sorted CD4+ and CD8+ cells yielded approximately 3 ug of extracted DNA, with a range of 0.2 to 27.4 ug. CD8+CD57+ expansion was defined as a frequency above the mean frequency observed in healthy subjects.

Study-level results and caveats: Although 25 to 30 CD8+ CDR3 sequences were shared by patients and controls, these sequences appeared highly expressed in patients and within the immunodominant clones of patients. No significant difference in CD8+ Simpson's diversity was found between patients and healthy controls (P=0.060).

Its CDR3 holds 13 amino acids, cysteine through phenylalanine. Here the CDR3 DNA is all that survives: 39 bases in frame from base 1. Trimming takes 1 base from V and 8 bases from J, and the germline ends sit 14 bases apart. Sequences DFQATT (CDR1) and SNEGSKA (CDR2) are obtained from the germline V gene (reference sequence). Profiling of TCR beta VDJ combinations and CDR3 sequences used genomic DNA as the template. TCR repertoire sequencing was run on an Illumina HiSeq 2000. In the original analysis: TRBV/TRBJ rearrangement plots, CDR3 size and DJ length profiles, and Simpson's diversity index were used to evaluate the repertoires. The immunodominant clone was defined as the most abundant DNA sequence in deep sequencing data. CDR3 amino acid sequences were checked for sharing across subjects and were also compared against the VDJdb database and published repertoires. Clones were called with MiXCR by TCRdb after fastp trimmed the public reads at Q25, and only in-frame beta chains were retained. Each CDR3 protein gets just one entry, which takes the most common genes and DNA from the rows behind it. TCRdb's processing, not the authors' own work, is the source of the V and J calls. This sample holds 180,000 or so distinct CDR3 sequences; nearly 65% were observed only once. The ten largest clones add up to roughly 46% of the sample.

Expansion of CD8+CD57+ cells had been shown by flow cytometry in the patients chosen for sequencing. All patients had severe acquired aplastic anemia diagnosed by International Study of Aplastic Anemia and Agranulocytosis and Camitta criteria. Patients had received no therapy at the time of blood sampling. The study deep-sequenced TCR repertoires of sorted CD4+ and CD8+ blood T cells from severe aplastic anemia patients and healthy subjects. Patients were enrolled in the USA under clinicaltrials.gov protocols 00001620, 01623167, 00001397, 00071045, 00081523 and 00961064. Ficoll-Paque density gradient centrifugation was used to isolate peripheral blood mononuclear cells. Before DNA extraction, CD4+ and CD8+ T cells were sorted by FACS or by magnetic beads. To note about this clonotype: The target of this receptor is not known. Qualities for individual bases were not recorded, and no much larger clone is one base off.

The sequenced sample consisted of sorted CD4+, CD8+, or CD8+CD57+ T cells (not recorded which) from PBMCs. The sequence links TRBV20-1 to TRBJ1-2; TRBD1 could be the D gene, as 6 bases match. This receptor was obtained from a human donor with aplastic anemia. The CDR3 protein sequence reads: CSARASTGWGYTF. The DNA is as follows: TGCAGTGCTAGAGCCTCGACAGGTTGGGGCTACACCTTC.